The 27 T cell receptor beta chains reported below all come from one sample, sequenced in a study of blood T cells in healthy people across ages (dated by TCRdb to between 2014 and 2016). The library was built by means of 5' RACE. A second PCR of roughly 7 to 12 cycles was run with a J-beta primer mix and a sample-barcoded 5' primer. Starting from the raw public reads, TCRdb applied fastp trimming at Q25, assembled clones with MiXCR and retained in-frame beta chains. CDR3 protein sequences are deduplicated, and each keeps its most common genes and DNA. This sample is represented by around 2 million distinct CDR3 sequences; about two fifths of them were singletons. 23% of the sample rests with the top ten. The sequencing sample was made of blood. Source of these receptors: a human donor in good health.

The V and J genes are TRBV12-3 or TRBV12-4 and TRBJ1-2; no clear D. The CDR3 loop spans 14 amino acids. Trimming took off 6 bases at V and 6 bases at J, with 17 bases between the two ends. The DNA of the CDR3 is TGTGCCAGCAGCCTCCATGGGGTCGGCGATGGCTACACCTTC. Translating it yields CASSLHGVGDGYTF.

This clonotype has only one observation. This chain uses TRBV9 with TRBJ1-1; D gene unclear. Deletions cut 0 bases from V and 7 bases from J, with 10 bases between. The germline CDR1 and CDR2 sequences are SGDLS and YYNGEE. The CDR3 sequence is 13 residues long. Here the CDR3 DNA reads TGTGCCAGCAGCGTAGAGGGCATCGGTGAAGCTTTCTTT. It codes for CASSVEGIGEAFF.

This clonotype showed up just a few times. This sequence joins TRBV30 and TRBJ1-2; perhaps TRBD1 as D (6 bases). In germline, CDR1 is GTSNPN, CDR2 SVGIG (reference sequence). There are 13 residues in the CDR3. Trimming took 8 bases from V and 7 from J, leaving 20 bases between them. CDR3 DNA: TGTGCCCAGCTCCGCGGGGGCGCGTTTGGCTACACCTTC. Protein product: CAQLRGGAFGYTF.

V and J are TRBV7-8 and TRBJ2-2, with a weak D call TRBD1 (6 bases). CDR1 SGHVS and CDR2 FQNEAQ come from the germline V gene. The CDR3 covers 16 residues. V gave up 1 base and J gave up 0 bases, with 9 bases separating them. The CDR3 coding sequence is TGTGCCAGCAGCTTAGGACAGGCCGCGAACACCGGGGAGCTGTTTTTT. This sequence encodes CASSLGQAANTGELFF.

This clonotype was detected only a few times. The genes are TRBV5-1 and TRBJ2-3, with D perhaps given as TRBD1 or TRBD2 (5 bases each). CDR1 is SGHRS, CDR2 YFSETQ, per germline. The CDR3 consists of 17 residues. The germline V and J ends were trimmed by 0 bases and 1 base, with 15 bases remaining between them. CDR3 coding DNA: TGCGCCAGCAGCTTGGTCCCCAGGCAGGGAGGCACAGATACGCAGTATTTT. As protein: CASSLVPRQGGTDTQYF.

The V call is TRBV2, the J call TRBJ1-1; TRBD1 agrees at 9 bases. V trimming: 4 bases; J trimming: 6 bases; junction bases outside the gene matches: 9. CDR3 size: 15 residues. Germline V gives CDR1 SNHLY, CDR2 FYNNEI. DNA of the CDR3: TGTGCCAGCAGTGTCTCGGGACAGGGCCGGGCTGAAGCTTTCTTT. Amino acid sequence: CASSVSGQGRAEAFF.

The sample holds one count of this clonotype. In nucleotides, the CDR3 is TGTGCCAGCAGAATCGGGACTAGCGGCTTTGATACGCAGTATTTT. Its protein product is CASRIGTSGFDTQYF. V is TRBV27 and J is TRBJ2-3; 11 bases match TRBD2. V shed 6 bases, J shed 6 bases, and the junction held 8 bases outside the gene matches. The V gene's germline CDR1 is MNHEY and CDR2 SMNVEV (reference sequence). CDR3 length: 15 amino acids.

This rearrangement joins TRBV7-2 to TRBJ2-7; D is ambiguous. Germline CDR1 is SGHTA and CDR2 is FQGNSA. CDR3 length: 14 amino acids. V lost 3 bases, J lost 4 bases, and 13 bases lay in between. CDR3 nucleotide sequence: TGTGCCAGCAGCTTCAGAGACAACCTTTACGAGCAGTACTTC. This encodes CASSFRDNLYEQYF.

In its sample, this clonotype was seen a few times. The chain uses TRBV4-2 and TRBJ2-5; D is perhaps TRBD1 or TRBD2 (5 bases each). The germline CDR1 and CDR2 sequences are LGHNA and YNFKEQ. The CDR3 contains 15 residues. Deletions cut 4 bases from V and 5 bases from J, with 17 bases between. The CDR3 loop reads CASSPDGTVGETQYF. The DNA of the CDR3 is TGTGCCAGCAGCCCAGACGGGACGGTGGGGGAGACCCAGTACTTC.

The rearrangement links TRBV4-1 to TRBJ2-1, with a tentative D call TRBD2 (5 bases). V lost 6 bases and J lost 7, with 25 bases in between. The CDR3 runs to 17 residues. The germline CDR1 and CDR2 sequences are MGHRA and YSYEKL. The CDR3 loop is CASRPLMVARPGNEQFF. The DNA for the CDR3 is TGCGCCAGCAGGCCGCTTATGGTGGCGAGACCGGGGAATGAGCAGTTCTTC.

The chain combines TRBV12-3 or TRBV12-4 with TRBJ1-1; D is possibly TRBD1 (5 bases). V lost 5 bases and J 5 bases, leaving 21 bases between the germline ends. This CDR3 region has 16 residues. The CDR3, as DNA: TGTGCCAGCAGTCTAGGGGCTCTGGGGCGCGATACTGAAGCTTTCTTT. Amino acid sequence: CASSLGALGRDTEAFF.

The J gene is TRBJ1-2, the V gene TRBV12-3 or TRBV12-4; tentative D call: TRBD1 (6 bases). This CDR3 spans 14 amino acids. Trimming left V 3 bases short and J 7 bases short, with 15 bases between. The CDR3 DNA reads TGTGCCAGCAGTTTTTCGGGGGGCGAAGGTGGCTACACCTTC. It specifies CASSFSGGEGGYTF.

This clonotype was seen at least ten times. V is TRBV9 and J is TRBJ2-3; tentatively, D is TRBD2 (6 bases). The CDR3 has 12 residues. V lost 2 bases and J lost 9, with 10 bases in between. The germline gives CDR1 SGDLS, CDR2 YYNGEE. DNA of the CDR3: TGTGCCAGCAGCGTCTTGGGAGGAACGCAGTATTTT. It translates to CASSVLGGTQYF.

The gene calls are TRBV7-9 and TRBJ2-3; D remains ambiguous. Between the trimmed V and J ends, which lost 1 base and 7 bases, there was a span of 6 bases. Germline V CDR1 and CDR2: SEHNR, FQNEAQ (reference sequence). There are 12 residues in the CDR3. The CDR3 DNA follows: TGTGCCAGCAGCTTAGGGTTAAATACGCAGTATTTT. Protein product: CASSLGLNTQYF.

This clonotype has more than one count but fewer than ten. The CDR3 protein is CASGAGTDKNIQYF. DNA of the CDR3: TGTGCCAGCGGGGCCGGGACAGACAAAAACATTCAGTACTTC. The chain is built from TRBV12-3 or TRBV12-4 and TRBJ2-4, with TRBD1 identical over 7 bases. The CDR3 contains 14 residues. The J segment lost 3 bases and the V segment lost 8 bases, leaving 7 bases of the junction unmatched.

The V call is TRBV5-1, the J call TRBJ2-3; 11 bases map to TRBD2. The CDR3 sequence is 17 residues long. In germline, CDR1 is SGHRS, CDR2 YFSETQ. J lost 1 base, V lost 5 bases, and 9 bases had no gene match. As DNA, the CDR3 is TGCGCCAGCAGATTCGGGACTAGCGGTCTGGGCACAGATACGCAGTATTTT. The encoded protein is CASRFGTSGLGTDTQYF.

V gene TRBV6-2 or TRBV6-3 combines with J gene TRBJ2-1; D perhaps matches TRBD2 (7 bases). CDR3 length: 12 amino acids. V lost 10 bases to trimming and J lost 7 bases, with 14 bases between them. Germline V lookup: CDR1 MNHEY, CDR2 SVGEGT. The CDR3 nucleotides are TGTGCCACCGGGGGGCGAAGGAATGAGCAGTTCTTC. Translating gives CATGGRRNEQFF.

CDR3 amino acids: CASSVGAGDGYTF. CDR3 nucleotide sequence: TGTGCCAGCAGTGTTGGGGCAGGGGACGGCTACACCTTC. The chain carries TRBV2 and TRBJ1-2, with D possibly being TRBD1 (6 bases). The ends were cut back, 4 bases at V and 8 bases at J, with 14 bases in the middle. The V gene's germline CDR1 is SNHLY and CDR2 FYNNEI. The CDR3 sequence is 13 residues long.

The chain has TRBV12-3 or TRBV12-4 and TRBJ2-1, with 9 bases fitting TRBD2. Trimming took 5 bases from V and 8 from J; bases not matched to a gene: 7. CDR3 length: 14 residues. CDR3 loop: CASSRTSEVDEQFF. In DNA form, the CDR3 reads TGTGCCAGCAGTCGGACTAGCGAGGTCGATGAGCAGTTCTTC.

This clonotype was observed many times. V usage is TRBV7-3 and J usage is TRBJ2-4; 9 bases are a match to TRBD2. The J segment lost 4 bases and the V segment lost 5 bases, leaving 6 bases of the junction unmatched. CDR1 SGHTA and CDR2 FQGTGA come from the germline V gene. This CDR3 contains 15 residues. In DNA, the CDR3 is TGTGCCAGCAGCCACGGGACTAGCTCAAAAAACATTCAGTACTTC. Translated: CASSHGTSSKNIQYF.

V is TRBV20-1 and J is TRBJ1-2, with D perhaps matching TRBD1 (5 bases). From germline, CDR1 is DFQATT and CDR2 SNEGSKA (reference sequence). This CDR3 spans 16 amino acids. With 1 base removed from V and 6 bases from J, the gap between germline ends came to 21 bases. The chain's CDR3 is CSARGVRGEESDGYTF. The CDR3 DNA is TGCAGTGCTAGAGGGGTCCGGGGGGAGGAAAGTGATGGCTACACCTTC.

The CDR3 loop is CDKGETFTQETQYF. CDR3 sequence (DNA): TGTGATAAAGGAGAGACATTCACCCAAGAGACCCAGTACTTC. The chain combines TRBV7-9 with TRBJ2-5, with unresolved D. The CDR3 runs to 14 residues. Germline CDR1 and CDR2: SEHNR and FQNEAQ (reference sequence).

The chain has TRBV10-3 and TRBJ1-2; no reliable D call. Germline assignment: CDR1 ENHRY and CDR2 SYGVKD. The CDR3 has 13 amino acids. V was shortened by 3 bases and J by 4 bases, with 9 bases between the two germline ends. Here the CDR3 reads CAISDLLTYGYTF. CDR3 DNA sequence: TGTGCCATCAGTGACCTATTGACCTATGGCTACACCTTC.

V is TRBV7-9 and J is TRBJ2-4; D is possibly TRBD2 (6 bases). Gene TRBJ2-7 matches the end of the DNA better, so the J call may be wrong. This CDR3 is built from 17 residues. CDR1 is SEHNR and CDR2 is FQNEAQ in the germline V gene (reference sequence). The CDR3 reads CASSPAGGSWPLYEQYF. In DNA, the CDR3 is TGTGCCAGCAGCCCAGCCGGAGGGTCCTGGCCTCTCTACGAGCAGTACTTC.

This chain connects TRBV7-6 to TRBJ2-1; 8 bases line up with TRBD2. The germline gives CDR1 SGHVS, CDR2 FNYEAQ. The CDR3 is 16 residues long. Trimming removed 1 base from V and 4 bases from J; junction bases left unmatched: 6. The CDR3, as DNA: TGTGCCAGCAGCTTAGTTGTAGCGGGGTTATACAATGAGCAGTTCTTC. Its protein product is CASSLVVAGLYNEQFF.

This clonotype has at least ten counts. CDR3 coding DNA: TGCAGCGTTGCCGGACTAGCGGTAGGAGAGACCCAGTACTTC. This encodes CSVAGLAVGETQYF. The V gene is TRBV29-1, the J gene TRBJ2-5, with 10 positions matching TRBD2. The germline V gene has CDR1 SQVTM and CDR2 ANQGSEA. The CDR3 contains 14 residues. With V trimmed by 4 bases and J by 4 bases, 6 bases remained unmatched.

V gene TRBV4-3 combines with J gene TRBJ1-5, with TRBD1 identical over 7 bases. The length of the CDR3 is 16 residues. Unmatched junction bases numbered 4, after V lost 1 base and J lost 1 base. Per germline, CDR1 LGHNA and CDR2 YSLEER. The chain's CDR3 is CASSQGWDRSNQPQHF. CDR3 bases: TGCGCCAGCAGCCAAGGGTGGGACAGAAGCAATCAGCCCCAGCATTTT.